The present T cell receptor (beta chain) was sequenced within a study of blood T cell repertoires in COVID-19. As for the study in general: Collection of acute and convalescent COVID-19 samples took place in the United States, Italy and Spain. Sample material is recorded as cDNA or gDNA derived from T cells, B-cell-depleted T cells, or PBMCs.

V was pared by 8 bases and J by 3 bases, with 22 bases between. CDR1 and CDR2 (germline): LNHDA, SQIVND (reference sequence). The CDR3 has 17 residues. Authors' data handling: How many nucleated cells were present was estimated from reference gene primer amplification. The data were produced by immunoSEQ multiplex PCR, yet TCRdb's version contains in-frame clones alone and is incomplete. V and J calls plus clone size are reproduced from that table; the DNA served to infer D and trimming. The sample carries about 200,000 clones, about 86% recorded once. The count of this clone is one. The receptor comes from a woman in her 70s with acute or convalescent COVID-19. Sequencing was done on a sample of peripheral blood. The chain combines TRBV19 with TRBJ2-2, with a weak D call TRBD1 (6 bases). Here the CDR3 reads CASRGDRAGTYTGELFF. CDR3 nucleotides: TGTGCCAGTCGGGGCGATCGGGCAGGGACATACACCGGGGAGCTGTTTTTT.